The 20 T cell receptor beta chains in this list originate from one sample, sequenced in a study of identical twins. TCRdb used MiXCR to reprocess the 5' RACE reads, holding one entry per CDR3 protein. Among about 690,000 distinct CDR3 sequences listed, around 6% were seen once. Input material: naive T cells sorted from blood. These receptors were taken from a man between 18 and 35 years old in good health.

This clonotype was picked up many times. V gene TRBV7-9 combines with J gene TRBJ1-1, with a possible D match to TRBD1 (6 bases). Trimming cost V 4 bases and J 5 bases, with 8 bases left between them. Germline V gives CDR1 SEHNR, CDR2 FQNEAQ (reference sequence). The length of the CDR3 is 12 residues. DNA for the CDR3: TGTGCCAGCAGCTACGACAGGACTGAAGCTTTCTTT. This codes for CASSYDRTEAFF. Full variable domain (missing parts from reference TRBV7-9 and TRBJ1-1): DTGVSQNPRHKITKRGQNVTFRCDPISEHNRLYWYRQTLGQGPEFLTYFQNEAQLEKSRLLSDRFSAERPKGSFSTLEIQRTEQGDSAMYLCASSYDRTEAFFGQGTRLTVV.

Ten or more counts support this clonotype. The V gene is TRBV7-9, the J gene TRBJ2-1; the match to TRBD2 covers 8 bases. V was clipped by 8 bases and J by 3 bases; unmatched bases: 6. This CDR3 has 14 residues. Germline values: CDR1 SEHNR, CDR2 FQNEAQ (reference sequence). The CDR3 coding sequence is TGTGCCAGCGGCGGGGGGACACACTACAATGAGCAGTTCTTC. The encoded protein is CASGGGTHYNEQFF.

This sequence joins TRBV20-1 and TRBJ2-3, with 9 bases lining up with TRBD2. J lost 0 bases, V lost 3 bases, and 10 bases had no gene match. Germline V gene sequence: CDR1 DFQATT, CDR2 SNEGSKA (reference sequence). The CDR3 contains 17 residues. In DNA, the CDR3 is TGCAGTGCTAGCCGAGGCTCAACTAGCGGGAGCACAGATACGCAGTATTTT. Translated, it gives CSASRGSTSGSTDTQYF.

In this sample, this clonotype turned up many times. The CDR3 DNA reads TGCAGCGTTGAAGGAGGCGCCACAGATACGCAGTATTTT. Encoded protein: CSVEGGATDTQYF. The J gene is TRBJ2-3, the V gene TRBV29-1, with D uncertain. The V gene's germline CDR1 is SQVTM and CDR2 ANQGSEA. V lost 1 base and J lost 2, with 7 bases in between. The CDR3 runs to 13 residues.

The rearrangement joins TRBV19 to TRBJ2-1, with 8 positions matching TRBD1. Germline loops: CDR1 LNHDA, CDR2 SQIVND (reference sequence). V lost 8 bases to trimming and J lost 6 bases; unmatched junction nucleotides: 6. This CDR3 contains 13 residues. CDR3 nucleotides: TGTGCCAGTGGGGCAGGGGGCATCAATGAGCAGTTCTTC. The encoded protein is CASGAGGINEQFF. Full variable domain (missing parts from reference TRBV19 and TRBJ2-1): DGGITQSPKYLFRKEGQNVTLSCEQNLNHDAMYWYRQDPGQGLRLIYYSQIVNDFQKGDIAEGYSVSREKKESFPLTVTSAQKNPTAFYLCASGAGGINEQFFGPGTRLTVL.

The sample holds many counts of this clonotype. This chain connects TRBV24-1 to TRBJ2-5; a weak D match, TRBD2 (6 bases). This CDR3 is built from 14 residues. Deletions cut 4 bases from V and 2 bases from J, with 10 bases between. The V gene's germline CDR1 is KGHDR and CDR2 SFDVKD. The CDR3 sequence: CATSDHGGQETQYF. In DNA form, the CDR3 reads TGTGCCACCAGTGACCATGGGGGGCAAGAGACCCAGTACTTC.

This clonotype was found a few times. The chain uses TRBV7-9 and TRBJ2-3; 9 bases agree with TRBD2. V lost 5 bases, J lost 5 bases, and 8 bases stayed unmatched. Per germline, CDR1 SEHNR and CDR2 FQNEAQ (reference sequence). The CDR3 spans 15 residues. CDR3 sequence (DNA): TGTGCCAGCAGCCTGATAGCGGGAGATGGAGATACGCAGTATTTT. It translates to CASSLIAGDGDTQYF.

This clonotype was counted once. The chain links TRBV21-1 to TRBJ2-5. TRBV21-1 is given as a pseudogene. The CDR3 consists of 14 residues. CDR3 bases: TGTGCCAGCAGCAAAGTAGATTTCGGGGAGACCCAGTACTTC. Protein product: CASSKVDFGETQYF.

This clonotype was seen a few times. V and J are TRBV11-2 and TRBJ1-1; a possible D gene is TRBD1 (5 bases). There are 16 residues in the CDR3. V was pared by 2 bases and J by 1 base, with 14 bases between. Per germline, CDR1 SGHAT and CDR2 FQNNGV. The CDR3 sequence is CASSLTPRGRNTEAFF. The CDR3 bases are TGTGCCAGCAGCTTAACCCCCCGGGGCCGGAACACTGAAGCTTTCTTT.

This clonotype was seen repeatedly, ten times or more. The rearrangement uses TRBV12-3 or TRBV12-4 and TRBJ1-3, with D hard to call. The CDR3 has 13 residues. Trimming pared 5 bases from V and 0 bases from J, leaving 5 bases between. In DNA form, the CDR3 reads TGTGCCAGCAGTGCCAGCTCTGGAAACACCATATATTTT. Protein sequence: CASSASSGNTIYF.

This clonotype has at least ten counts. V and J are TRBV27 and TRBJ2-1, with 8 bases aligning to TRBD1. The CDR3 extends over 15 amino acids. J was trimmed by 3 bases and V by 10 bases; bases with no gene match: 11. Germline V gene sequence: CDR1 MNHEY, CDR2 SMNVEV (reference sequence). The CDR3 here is CATSSDRVIYNEQFF. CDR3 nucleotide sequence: TGTGCCACCTCCTCGGACAGGGTAATCTACAATGAGCAGTTCTTC.

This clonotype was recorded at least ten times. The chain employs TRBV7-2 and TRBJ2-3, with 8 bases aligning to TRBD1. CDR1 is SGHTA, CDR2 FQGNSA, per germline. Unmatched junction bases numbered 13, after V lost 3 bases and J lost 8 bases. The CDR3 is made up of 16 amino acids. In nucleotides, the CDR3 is TGTGCCAGCAGCTTGGGCCGGGACAGGCCAGGAGGTACGCAGTATTTT. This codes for CASSLGRDRPGGTQYF. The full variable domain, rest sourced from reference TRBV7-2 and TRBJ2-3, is GAGVSQSPSNKVTEKGKDVELRCDPISGHTALYWYRQSLGQGLEFLIYFQGNSAPDKSGLPSDRFSAERTGGSVSTLTIQRTQQEDSAVYLCASSLGRDRPGGTQYFGPGTRLTVL.

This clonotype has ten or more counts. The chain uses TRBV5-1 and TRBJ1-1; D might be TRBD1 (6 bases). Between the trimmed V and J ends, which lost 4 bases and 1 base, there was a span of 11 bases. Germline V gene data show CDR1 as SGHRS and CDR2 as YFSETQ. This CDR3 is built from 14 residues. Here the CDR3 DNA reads TGCGCCAGCAGCGCCAAGACAGGGAACACTGAAGCTTTCTTT. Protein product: CASSAKTGNTEAFF.

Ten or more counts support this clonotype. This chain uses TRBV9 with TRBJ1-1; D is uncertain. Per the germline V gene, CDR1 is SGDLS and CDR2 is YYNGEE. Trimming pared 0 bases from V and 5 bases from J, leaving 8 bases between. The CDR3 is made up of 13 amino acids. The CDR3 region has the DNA TGTGCCAGCAGCGTAGAACCCGGGACTGAAGCTTTCTTT. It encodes CASSVEPGTEAFF.

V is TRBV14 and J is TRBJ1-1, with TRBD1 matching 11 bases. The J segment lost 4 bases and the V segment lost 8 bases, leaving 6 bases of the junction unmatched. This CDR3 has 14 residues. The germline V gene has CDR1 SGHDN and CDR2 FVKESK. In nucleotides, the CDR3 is TGTGCCAGCCCCCCGGGACAGGGGGTCACTGAAGCTTTCTTT. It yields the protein CASPPGQGVTEAFF.

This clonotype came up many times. The CDR3 DNA reads TGCGCCAGCAGAGAAGACAGGACCCAAGAGACCCAGTACTTC. Translating it yields CASREDRTQETQYF. J is TRBJ2-5 and V is TRBV5-1, with D tentatively TRBD1 (6 bases). Germline loops: CDR1 SGHRS, CDR2 YFSETQ. The CDR3 spans 14 residues. The germline V and J ends were trimmed by 5 bases and 1 base, with 12 bases remaining between them.

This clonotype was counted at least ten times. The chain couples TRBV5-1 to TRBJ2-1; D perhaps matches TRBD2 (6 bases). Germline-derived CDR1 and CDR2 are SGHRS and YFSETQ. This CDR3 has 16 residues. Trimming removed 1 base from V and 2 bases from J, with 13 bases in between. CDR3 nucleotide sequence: TGCGCCAGCAGCTTGAACGAGCCGGGGGCCTACAATGAGCAGTTCTTC. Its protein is CASSLNEPGAYNEQFF.

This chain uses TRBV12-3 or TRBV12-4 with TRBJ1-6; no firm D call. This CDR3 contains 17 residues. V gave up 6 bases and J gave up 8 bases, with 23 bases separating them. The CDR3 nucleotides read TGTGCCAGCAGCTGGTTACAAGGAAAGTTTGTTTATTCACCCCTCCACTTT. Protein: CASSWLQGKFVYSPLHF.

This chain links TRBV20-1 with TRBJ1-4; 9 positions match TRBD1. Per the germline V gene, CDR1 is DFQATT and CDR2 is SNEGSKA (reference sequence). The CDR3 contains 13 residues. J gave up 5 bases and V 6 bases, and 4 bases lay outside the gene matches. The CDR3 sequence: CSATGQGNEKLFF. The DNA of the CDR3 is TGCAGTGCAACCGGACAGGGGAATGAAAAACTGTTTTTT.

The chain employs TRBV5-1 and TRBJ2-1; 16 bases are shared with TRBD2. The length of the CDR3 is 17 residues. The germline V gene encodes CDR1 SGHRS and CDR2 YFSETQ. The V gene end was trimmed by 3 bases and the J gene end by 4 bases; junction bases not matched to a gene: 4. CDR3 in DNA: TGCGCCAGCAGCTCCGGGACTAGCGGGAGGGGATACAATGAGCAGTTCTTC. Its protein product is CASSSGTSGRGYNEQFF.